A selection of T cell receptor beta chains follows, all from one sample in a study of T cell responses to AZD1222 COVID-19 vaccine. Sequencing used immunoSEQ multiplex PCR; TCRdb keeps in-frame clones, though not all of them. The sample comprises 95,000 to 150,000 clones, around 90% of which are singletons, and roughly 8.9% rests with the top ten. Specimen: peripheral blood, collected on day 0 of AZD1222 vaccination. The receptors originated from an adult in good health. Both conserved end residues are part of each CDR3. D genes are given only for firm matches. Clone size is given for some rows only: seen once, a few or many times, or a class if the clone is expanded.

TRBD2	.	TRBV2	TRBJ2-1	TGTGCCAGCAGAACGGGACTAGCGGGAGGGCTAGATGAGCAGTTCTTC	CASRTGLAGGLDEQFF
.	.	TRBV18	TRBJ1-1	TGTGCCAGCTCCTGGAGGGGAAGGGTGGCTGAAGCTTTCTTT	CASSWRGRVAEAFF
.	.	TRBV10-3	TRBJ1-3	TGTGCCATCAGTGAGTCCGGCAGGGTTGGAGACACCATATATTTT	CAISESGRVGDTIYF
TRBD2	.	TRBV3-1/TRBV3-2	TRBJ2-2	TGTGCCAGCAGCCTGATATCCGGGACTAGCGGGGAAGCGAACACCGGGGAGCTGTTTTTT	CASSLISGTSGEANTGELFF
TRBD1	.	TRBV19	TRBJ2-5	TGTGCCAGTAGTAACGGGGACAGGGGGCTACAAGAGACCCAGTACTTC	CASSNGDRGLQETQYF
.	.	TRBV12-3/TRBV12-4	TRBJ1-2	TGTGCCAGCAGTTTTGGGGGCAGTGGCTACACCTTC	CASSFGGSGYTF
.	.	TRBV2	TRBJ2-7	TGTGCCAGCAGTGAAAGGTACGAGCAGTACTTC	CASSERYEQYF
.	.	TRBV19	TRBJ1-1	TGTGCCAGTAGTTATCCGTGGGGGCTTGGCACTGAAGCTTTCTTT	CASSYPWGLGTEAFF
TRBD2	.	TRBV5-4	TRBJ2-1	TGTGCCAGCAGCCGCCCGGGGGGTCATGAGCAGTTCTTC	CASSRPGGHEQFF
.	.	TRBV27	TRBJ1-1	TGTGCCAGCAGTTTAACAGGAGGGGGACTGAACACTGAAGCTTTCTTT	CASSLTGGGLNTEAFF
.	.	TRBV18	TRBJ1-4	TGTGCCAGCTCTACGGACCCCCTCAGAACTAATGAAAAACTGTTTTTT	CASSTDPLRTNEKLFF
.	.	TRBV6-2/TRBV6-3	TRBJ1-6	TGTGCCAGCAGTATCCGGACCTATAATTCACCCCTCCACTTT	CASSIRTYNSPLHF
TRBD1	.	TRBV5-4	TRBJ1-3	TGTGCCAGCAGCCCCGGGACAGGGAGAAACACCATATATTTT	CASSPGTGRNTIYF
.	few	TRBV18	TRBJ1-3	TGTGCCAGCTCACCACGAACAGAGGCTGGAAACACCATATATTTT	CASSPRTEAGNTIYF
.	.	TRBV7-3	TRBJ2-3	TGTGCCAGCAGCTTATTCCGGGAGTCAGATACGCAGTATTTT	CASSLFRESDTQYF
.	.	TRBV7-3	TRBJ2-3	TGTGCCAGCAGCGCGAACAGGGCAGGCACAGATACGCAGTATTTT	CASSANRAGTDTQYF
TRBD2	.	TRBV5-1	TRBJ2-3	TGCGCCAGCAGCTTGGGGGCCCTTAGCGGGGGAGCAGATACGCAGTATTTT	CASSLGALSGGADTQYF
.	.	TRBV5-1	TRBJ1-1	TGCGCCAGCAGCTATCAGGAGTACACTGAAGCTTTCTTT	CASSYQEYTEAFF
TRBD1	.	TRBV30	TRBJ1-5	TGTGCCTGGAGGGGTACCGGGACAGGAACAAATCAGCCCCAGCATTTT	CAWRGTGTGTNQPQHF
.	.	TRBV28	TRBJ1-2	TGTGCCAGCACCCTCTTCCTAGGGGCTGGCTACACCTTC	CASTLFLGAGYTF
.	.	TRBV9	TRBJ2-5	TGTGCCAGCAGCCCTACCTCCGGACTAAGAGGGGAAGAGACCCAGTACTTC	CASSPTSGLRGEETQYF
TRBD1	.	TRBV28	TRBJ2-2	TGTGCCAGCAGTGGCCTCAGGGGGATCACCGGGGAGCTGTTTTTT	CASSGLRGITGELFF
.	.	TRBV28	TRBJ2-7	TGTGCCAGCAGGCAAGATTCCTACGAGCAGTACTTC	CASRQDSYEQYF
.	once	TRBV2	TRBJ2-5	TGTGCCAGCATAATATTGGGCCGCGTCCAAGAGACCCAGTACTTC	CASIILGRVQETQYF
.	.	TRBV11-3	TRBJ2-5	TGTGCCAGCAGCCCGGGAACGGGAGAGACCCAGTACTTC	CASSPGTGETQYF
TRBD1	.	TRBV7-9	TRBJ2-3	TGTGCCAGCAGCCCCTCAGGGGGCGCAGATACGCAGTATTTT	CASSPSGGADTQYF
.	.	TRBV25-1	TRBJ1-5	TGTGCCAGCAGTGACTGGGGGAGCCAGCCCCAGCATTTT	CASSDWGSQPQHF
TRBD1	.	TRBV29-1	TRBJ2-7	TGCAGCGTTGCTGACAGGGGGGCCTACGAGCAGTACTTC	CSVADRGAYEQYF
.	.	TRBV5-4	TRBJ1-6	TGTGCCAGCAGCCCCCGGGGTGGACAGAATAATTCACCCCTCCACTTT	CASSPRGGQNNSPLHF
TRBD2	.	TRBV7-9	TRBJ2-1	TGTGCCAGCACCTTGGGGTCCCTTAGCGGGAGGGTCGGAGAGCAGTTCTTC	CASTLGSLSGRVGEQFF
TRBD1	.	TRBV29-1	TRBJ2-3	TGCAGCGTTGTGGGGGGACAGGGTATCACAGATACGCAGTATTTT	CSVVGGQGITDTQYF
TRBD1	.	TRBV3-1/TRBV3-2	TRBJ1-1	TGTGCCAGCAGCCAGTGGACAGGGAACACTGAAGCTTTCTTT	CASSQWTGNTEAFF
.	.	TRBV24-1	TRBJ2-7	TGTGCCACCAGTGATTTCACAGGGTTCGAGCAGTACTTC	CATSDFTGFEQYF
TRBD2	.	TRBV27	TRBJ2-1	TGTGCCAGCAGTTTATGGCGACTAGCGGGAGGGAACTACAATGAGCAGTTCTTC	CASSLWRLAGGNYNEQFF
.	.	TRBV7-2	TRBJ2-3	TGTGCCAGCAGCTTTAAGGGAACGAATACGCAGTATTTT	CASSFKGTNTQYF
TRBD1	.	TRBV18	TRBJ1-4	TGTGCCAGCTCACCCCTCTACAGGGGGCAAGAAAAACTGTTTTTT	CASSPLYRGQEKLFF
TRBD1	.	TRBV19	TRBJ1-1	TGTGCCAGTAGTCCGAGATGGACAGGGGGGGTTCACACTGAAGCTTTCTTT	CASSPRWTGGVHTEAFF
TRBD1	once	TRBV20-1	TRBJ1-1	TGCAGTGCGGGGGGACAGACTGAAGCTTTCTTT	CSAGGQTEAFF
TRBD1	.	TRBV29-1	TRBJ1-2	TGCAGCGCGCCCGGGACAGCTGGGGCTTATGGCTACACCTTC	CSAPGTAGAYGYTF
TRBD2	.	TRBV5-5	TRBJ2-1	TGTGCCAGCAGCCTTGGGACTAGCGGGGGGGCGTCTGAGCAGTTCTTC	CASSLGTSGGASEQFF
.	.	TRBV5-1	TRBJ1-1	TGCGCCAGCAGCAGCCCCGACAGGTTGGCTGAAGCTTTCTTT	CASSSPDRLAEAFF
.	.	TRBV30	TRBJ1-3	TGTGCCTGGAGTGTATCAGGGTTTTCTGGAAACACCATATATTTT	CAWSVSGFSGNTIYF
.	.	TRBV6-5	TRBJ1-1	TGTGCCAGCAGTAAGGGGAACACTGAAGCTTTCTTT	CASSKGNTEAFF
.	.	TRBV30	TRBJ2-1	TGTGCCTGGGGGGGAGACTCCTACAATGAGCAGTTCTTC	CAWGGDSYNEQFF
.	.	TRBV28	TRBJ1-6	TGTGCCAGCAGTCCCACCAGATGGGATTCACCCCTCCACTTT	CASSPTRWDSPLHF
.	once	TRBV3-1/TRBV3-2	TRBJ1-1	TGTGCCAGCAGCCAGAACGGGGATATTAGGAACACTGAAGCTTTCTTT	CASSQNGDIRNTEAFF